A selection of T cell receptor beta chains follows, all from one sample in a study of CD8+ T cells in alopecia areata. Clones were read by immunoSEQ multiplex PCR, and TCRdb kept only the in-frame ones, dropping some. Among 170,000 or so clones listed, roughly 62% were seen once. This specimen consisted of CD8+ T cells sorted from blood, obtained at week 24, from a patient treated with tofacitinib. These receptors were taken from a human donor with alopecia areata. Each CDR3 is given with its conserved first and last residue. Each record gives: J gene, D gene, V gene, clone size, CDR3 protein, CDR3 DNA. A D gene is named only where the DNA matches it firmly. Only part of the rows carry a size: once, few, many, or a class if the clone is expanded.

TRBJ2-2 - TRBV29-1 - CSVEEGSANTGELFF TGCAGCGTTGAGGAAGGGAGCGCGAACACCGGGGAGCTGTTTTTT
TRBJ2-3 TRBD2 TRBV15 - CATSRDNPRLAEADTQYF TGTGCCACCAGCAGAGATAATCCGAGACTAGCGGAGGCGGATACGCAGTATTTT
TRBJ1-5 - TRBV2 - CASGTPEGLPQHF TGTGCCAGCGGGACGCCGGAAGGTTTACCCCAGCATTTT
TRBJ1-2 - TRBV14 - CASSSSANYGYTF TGTGCCAGCAGCTCCTCAGCTAACTATGGCTACACCTTC
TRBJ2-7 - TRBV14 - CASSPSGHEQYF TGTGCCAGCAGCCCCTCGGGCCACGAGCAGTACTTC
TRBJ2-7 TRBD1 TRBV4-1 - CASSQALTGITYEQYF TGCGCCAGCAGCCAAGCGCTGACAGGGATTACCTACGAGCAGTACTTC
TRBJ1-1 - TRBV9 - CASSVGGAYEAFF TGTGCCAGCAGCGTAGGTGGGGCCTATGAAGCTTTCTTT
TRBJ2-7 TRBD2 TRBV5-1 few CASSLSGTSSEQYF TGCGCCAGCAGCTTGTCCGGGACTAGTAGCGAGCAGTACTTC
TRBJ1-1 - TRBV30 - CAWSPGVVGTEAFF TGTGCCTGGAGCCCGGGGGTGGTCGGCACTGAAGCTTTCTTT
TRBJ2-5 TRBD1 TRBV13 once CASSLGQGVETQYF TGTGCCAGCAGCTTGGGACAGGGAGTGGAGACCCAGTACTTC
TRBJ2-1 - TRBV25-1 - CASSDRYNEQFF TGTGCCAGCAGTGATAGGTACAATGAGCAGTTCTTC
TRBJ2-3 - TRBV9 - CASSPPGGEDTQYF TGTGCCAGCAGCCCCCCAGGGGGGGAGGATACGCAGTATTTT
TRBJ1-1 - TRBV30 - CARNRVDTEAFF TGTGCCAGAAACAGGGTGGATACTGAAGCTTTCTTT
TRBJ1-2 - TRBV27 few CASSFGRHPLMGYGYTF TGTGCCAGCAGTTTCGGCAGGCACCCACTTATGGGCTATGGCTACACCTTC
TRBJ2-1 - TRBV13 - CASYGGISYNEQFF TGTGCCAGTTACGGCGGGATCTCCTACAATGAGCAGTTCTTC
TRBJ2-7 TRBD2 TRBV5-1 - CASSRGGAHREQYF TGCGCCAGCAGTCGCGGGGGTGCTCATAGGGAGCAGTACTTC
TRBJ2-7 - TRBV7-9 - CASSPNTGAYEQYF TGTGCCAGCAGCCCAAATACGGGGGCCTACGAGCAGTACTTC
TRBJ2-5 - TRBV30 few CAWSELAHQETQYF TGTGCCTGGAGTGAGCTAGCGCACCAAGAGACCCAGTACTTC
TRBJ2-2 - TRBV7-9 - CASSLPGELFF TGTGCCAGCAGCTTACCCGGGGAGCTGTTTTTT
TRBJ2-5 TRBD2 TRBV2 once CAILAGESETQYF TGTGCCATACTAGCGGGGGAATCAGAGACCCAGTACTTC
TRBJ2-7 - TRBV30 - CAWSGTDAYEQYF TGTGCCTGGAGTGGTACTGACGCCTACGAGCAGTACTTC
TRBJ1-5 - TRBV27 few CASSPINQPQHF TGTGCCAGCAGTCCTATCAATCAGCCCCAGCATTTT
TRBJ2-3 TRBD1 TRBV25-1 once CASSGDSSTDTQYF TGTGCCAGCAGCGGGGACAGTAGCACAGATACGCAGTATTTT
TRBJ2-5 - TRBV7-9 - CASAGWEETQYF TGTGCCAGCGCCGGGTGGGAAGAGACCCAGTACTTC
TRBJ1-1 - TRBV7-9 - CASSLELASQEMNTEAFF TGTGCCAGCAGCTTAGAACTAGCCTCACAGGAGATGAACACTGAAGCTTTCTTT
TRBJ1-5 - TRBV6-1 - CASRNPVGNQPQHF TGTGCCAGCAGAAACCCAGTAGGCAATCAGCCCCAGCATTTT
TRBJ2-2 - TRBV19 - CASIEGFANTGELFF TGTGCCAGTATTGAGGGATTCGCGAACACCGGGGAGCTGTTTTTT
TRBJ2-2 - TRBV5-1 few CASSYAVTTGELFF TGCGCCAGCAGCTATGCAGTTACTACCGGGGAGCTGTTTTTT
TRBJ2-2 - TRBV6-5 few CATLRGGELFF TGTGCCACCCTGAGGGGTGGGGAGCTGTTTTTT
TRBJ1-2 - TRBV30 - CAWSADRPYGYTF TGTGCCTGGAGTGCCGACAGGCCCTATGGCTACACCTTC
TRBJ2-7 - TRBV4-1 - CASSQGLEQYF TGCGCCAGCAGCCAGGGACTCGAGCAGTACTTC
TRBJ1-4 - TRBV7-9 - CASTFTTNEKLFF TGTGCCAGCACCTTTACAACTAATGAAAAACTGTTTTTT
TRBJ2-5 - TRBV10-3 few CAISDEALQETQYF TGTGCCATCAGTGACGAGGCGCTACAAGAGACCCAGTACTTC